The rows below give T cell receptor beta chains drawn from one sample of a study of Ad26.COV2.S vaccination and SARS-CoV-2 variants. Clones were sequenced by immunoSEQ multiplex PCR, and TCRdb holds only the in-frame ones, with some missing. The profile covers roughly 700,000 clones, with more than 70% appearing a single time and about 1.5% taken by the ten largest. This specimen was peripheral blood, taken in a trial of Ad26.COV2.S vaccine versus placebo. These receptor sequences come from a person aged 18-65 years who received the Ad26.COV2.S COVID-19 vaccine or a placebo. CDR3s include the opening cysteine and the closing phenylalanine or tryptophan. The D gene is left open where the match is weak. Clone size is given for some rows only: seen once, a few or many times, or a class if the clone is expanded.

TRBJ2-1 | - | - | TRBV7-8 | CASSSRRQEFNEQFF | TGTGCCAGCAGCTCAAGGAGACAGGAATTCAATGAGCAGTTCTTC
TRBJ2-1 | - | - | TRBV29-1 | CSVTDSGNEQFF | TGCAGCGTTACGGACTCCGGCAATGAGCAGTTCTTC
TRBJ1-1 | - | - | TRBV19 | CASSIIAGAQAFF | TGTGCCAGTAGTATAATTGCAGGGGCACAAGCTTTCTTT
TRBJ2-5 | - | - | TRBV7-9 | CASSLVGGFQETQYF | TGTGCCAGCAGCTTAGTCGGCGGATTCCAAGAGACCCAGTACTTC
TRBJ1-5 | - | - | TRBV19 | CASSISGFQPQHF | TGTGCCAGTAGTATATCTGGTTTTCAGCCCCAGCATTTT
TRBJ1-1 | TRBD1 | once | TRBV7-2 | CASSPHRGLAEAFF | TGTGCCAGCAGCCCCCACAGGGGGCTCGCTGAAGCTTTCTTT
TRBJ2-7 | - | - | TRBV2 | CASSGSYEQYF | TGTGCCAGCAGTGGCAGTTACGAGCAGTACTTC
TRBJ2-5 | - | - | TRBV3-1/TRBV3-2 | CASSQEGEETQYF | TGTGCCAGCAGCCAAGAAGGCGAAGAGACCCAGTACTTC
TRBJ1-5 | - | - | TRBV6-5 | CASGLFSNQPQHF | TGTGCCAGCGGACTGTTTAGCAATCAGCCCCAGCATTTT
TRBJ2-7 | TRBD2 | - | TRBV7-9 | CASRGLAGTNEQYF | TGTGCCAGCAGGGGACTAGCGGGAACAAATGAGCAGTACTTC
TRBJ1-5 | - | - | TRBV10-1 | CASSEAGLGGNQPQHF | TGCGCCAGCAGTGAGGCCGGGCTAGGGGGGAATCAGCCCCAGCATTTT
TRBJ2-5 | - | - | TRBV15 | CATSRDRANQETQYF | TGTGCCACCAGCAGAGATAGGGCCAACCAAGAGACCCAGTACTTC
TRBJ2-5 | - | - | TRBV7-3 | CASSPGQQETQYF | TGTGCCAGCAGCCCAGGACAGCAAGAGACCCAGTACTTC
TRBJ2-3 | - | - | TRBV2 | CASSPRIGTPRRF | TGTGCCAGCAGTCCAAGGATAGGGACTCCAAGGCGTTTT